Presented here are 26 T cell receptor beta chains from one specimen sequenced in a study of T cells in Graves' hyperthyroidism and ophthalmopathy. Amplification targeted TCR beta CDR3 regions from RNA transcripts. First-round RT-PCR targeting the TCR CDR3 was performed with the HTBI primer set. From the multiplex PCR reads, TCRdb called clonotypes with MiXCR, one entry per CDR3 protein. Of a few hundred thousand distinct CDR3 sequences listed, 15% to 19% were seen once; the top ten hold roughly 6.6%. The material sequenced was blood. All receptors derive from a young woman with Graves' hyperthyroidism.

This clonotype was seen only a few times. This chain uses TRBV19 with TRBJ2-6; 12 bases match TRBD2. V gave up 1 base and J gave up 2 bases; unmatched junction bases: 0. CDR1 is LNHDA and CDR2 is SQIVND in the germline V gene (reference sequence). The CDR3 runs to 17 residues. This chain's CDR3 is CASSIGLAGAGANVLTF. The CDR3, as DNA: TGTGCCAGTAGTATAGGACTAGCGGGAGCTGGGGCCAACGTCCTGACTTTC.

The V gene is TRBV20-1, the J gene TRBJ2-5; TRBD2 aligns across 10 bases. Trimming took 4 bases from V and 2 from J; bases not matched to a gene: 4. The CDR3 spans 14 residues. Germline V lookup: CDR1 DFQATT, CDR2 SNEGSKA (reference sequence). CDR3 in amino acids: CSAIRTSGQETQYF. CDR3 nucleotide sequence: TGCAGTGCTATCAGGACTAGCGGACAAGAGACCCAGTACTTC.

This clonotype was seen more than once but under ten times. V and J are TRBV6-6 and TRBJ2-7; tentatively, D is TRBD1 or TRBD2 (5 bases each). V shed 0 bases and J shed 3 bases, with 9 bases lying between them. This CDR3 comprises 14 residues. In germline, CDR1 is MNHNY, CDR2 SVGAGI (reference sequence). Written as DNA, the CDR3 is TGTGCCAGCAGTTACTCTGACAGCGGCTACGAGCAGTACTTC. Protein: CASSYSDSGYEQYF.

The rearrangement uses TRBV28 and TRBJ2-6, with D possibly matching TRBD1 (6 bases). Germline CDR1 MDHEN, CDR2 SYDVKM. The CDR3 is 15 residues long. Deletions cut 4 bases from V and 4 bases from J, with 11 bases between. In DNA, the CDR3 is TGTGCCAGCAGTTACGCAGGGGAAGGGGCCAACGTCCTGACTTTC. This gives the protein CASSYAGEGANVLTF.

The chain carries TRBV29-1 and TRBJ2-1, with 11 bases that match TRBD2. Germline CDR1 is SQVTM and CDR2 is ANQGSEA. The CDR3 runs to 14 residues. J was trimmed by 3 bases and V by 3 bases; bases with no gene match: 1. The CDR3 DNA reads TGCAGCGTTGAGGGGACTAGCGGCTACAATGAGCAGTTCTTC. Protein sequence: CSVEGTSGYNEQFF.

This clonotype was observed many times. The genes are TRBV2 and TRBJ2-5, with a weak D call TRBD1 (5 bases). Germline V gene data show CDR1 as SNHLY and CDR2 as FYNNEI. The ends were cut back, 7 bases at V and 2 bases at J, with 11 bases in the middle. This CDR3 is built from 13 residues. The CDR3 loop is CASKRQPQETQYF. The CDR3 DNA is TGTGCCAGCAAAAGACAGCCTCAAGAGACCCAGTACTTC. The full variable domain, completed using reference TRBV2 and TRBJ2-5, is EPEVTQTPSHQVTQMGQEVILRCVPISNHLYFYWYRQILGQKVEFLVSFYNNEISEKSEIFDDQFSVERPDGSNFTLKIRSTKLEDSAMYFCASKRQPQETQYFGPGTRLLVL.

The CDR3 region is CSADGTSGEQYF. CDR3 sequence (DNA): TGCAGTGCTGACGGGACTAGCGGCGAGCAGTACTTC. The chain links TRBV20-1 to TRBJ2-7; 11 bases fit TRBD2. Germline V gene sequence: CDR1 DFQATT, CDR2 SNEGSKA (reference sequence). This CDR3 is built from 12 residues. Unmatched junction bases numbered 3, after V lost 5 bases and J lost 6 bases.

In this sample, this clonotype turned up many times. The J gene is TRBJ1-5, the V gene TRBV7-3, with D unresolved. The CDR3 consists of 12 residues. V lost 4 bases, J lost 5 bases, and 6 bases lay in between. CDR1 and CDR2 (germline): SGHTA, FQGTGA. The CDR3 DNA follows: TGTGCCAGCAGCTACCGGTATCAGCCCCAGCATTTT. Translating it yields CASSYRYQPQHF.

The chain employs TRBV10-1 and TRBJ2-7; D remains unclear. V was trimmed by 0 bases and J by 3 bases, leaving 6 bases between them. Looked up from germline, CDR1 is WNHNN and CDR2 is SYGVQD (reference sequence). The length of the CDR3 is 13 residues. The CDR3 is CASSESHSYEQYF. The CDR3 nucleotides are TGCGCCAGCAGTGAGTCTCACAGCTACGAGCAGTACTTC.

This clonotype was observed many times. The chain couples TRBV18 to TRBJ2-3, with unresolved D. Germline CDR1 KGHSH, CDR2 LQKENI. The CDR3 extends over 15 amino acids. The ends were cut back, 1 base at V and 4 bases at J, with 12 bases in the middle. The CDR3 DNA reads TGTGCCAGCTCACCACAGGGCGCGAGGCCAGATACGCAGTATTTT. This sequence encodes CASSPQGARPDTQYF. The variable domain in full, completed from reference TRBV18 and TRBJ2-3, reads NAGVMQNPRHLVRRRGQEARLRCSPMKGHSHVYWYRQLPEEGLKFMVYLQKENIIDESGMPKERFSAEFPKEGPSILRIQQVVRGDSAAYFCASSPQGARPDTQYFGPGTRLTVL.

The chain uses TRBV29-1 and TRBJ2-7; TRBD1 agrees at 10 bases. Per germline, CDR1 SQVTM and CDR2 ANQGSEA. J gave up 2 bases and V 4 bases, and 5 bases lay outside the gene matches. This CDR3 contains 14 residues. The CDR3 spells CSVVGGTGAYEQYF. Here the CDR3 DNA reads TGCAGCGTTGTCGGCGGGACAGGGGCCTACGAGCAGTACTTC.

This chain links TRBV2 with TRBJ1-2; 7 bases fit TRBD1. In germline, CDR1 is SNHLY, CDR2 FYNNEI. Losses at the gene ends were 2 bases for V and 5 bases for J; bases not matched to a gene: 5. The CDR3 runs to 14 residues. For the CDR3, the DNA is TGTGCCAGCAGTGAAACAGGGGTATGGTATGGCTACACCTTC. This codes for CASSETGVWYGYTF. Variable domain in full (rest from reference TRBV2 and TRBJ1-2): EPEVTQTPSHQVTQMGQEVILRCVPISNHLYFYWYRQILGQKVEFLVSFYNNEISEKSEIFDDQFSVERPDGSNFTLKIRSTKLEDSAMYFCASSETGVWYGYTFGSGTRLTVV.

This clonotype was seen a few times. V usage is TRBV20-1 and J usage is TRBJ1-1, with TRBD1 as a possible D gene (6 bases). Trimming left V 8 bases short and J 6 bases short, with 19 bases between. Germline CDR1 reads DFQATT; CDR2 reads SNEGSKA (reference sequence). The CDR3 contains 13 residues. The CDR3 DNA follows: TGCAGTTCTATTTTAACAGGGACCGCTGAAGCTTTCTTT. It specifies CSSILTGTAEAFF.

The rearrangement joins TRBV27 to TRBJ2-6; either TRBD1 or TRBD2 may fit D (5 bases each). This CDR3 is 20 amino acids long. Trimming cost V 2 bases and J 3 bases, with 23 bases left between them. Looked up from germline, CDR1 is MNHEY and CDR2 is SMNVEV (reference sequence). CDR3 in amino acids: CASSLRGYGTAHFGANVLTF. The CDR3 region has the DNA TGTGCCAGCAGTTTAAGGGGATACGGGACCGCACATTTTGGGGCCAACGTCCTGACTTTC. The full variable domain, with the rest looked up from reference TRBV27 and TRBJ2-6, is EAQVTQNPRYLITVTGKKLTVTCSQNMNHEYMSWYRQDPGLGLRQIYYSMNVEVTDKGDVPEGYKVSRKEKRNFPLILESPSPNQTSLYFCASSLRGYGTAHFGANVLTFGAGSRLTVL.

Comments on this clonotype: This sequence may be a read error, since a much larger clone differs from it by one base. The chain is built from TRBV27 and TRBJ2-7, with TRBD2 as a possible D gene (6 bases). Per germline, CDR1 MNHEY and CDR2 SMNVEV (reference sequence). This CDR3 is 11 amino acids long. The V and J ends lost 6 bases and 7 bases respectively, with 10 bases between them. CDR3 region: CASSNLAEQYF. The CDR3 coding sequence is TGTGCCAGCAGCAATCTAGCGGAGCAGTACTTC.

There are many counts of this clonotype. V gene TRBV3-1 combines with J gene TRBJ1-5, with 10 bases identical to TRBD1. The ends lost 4 bases at V and 2 bases at J; junction bases unmatched: 5. CDR1 and CDR2 from the germline V gene are LGHDT and YNNKEL (reference sequence). CDR3 length: 16 residues. CDR3 sequence: CASSRSDRGRNQPQHF. The CDR3 nucleotides read TGTGCCAGCAGCCGGAGCGACAGGGGGCGCAATCAGCCCCAGCATTTT.

This clonotype was seen more than once but under ten times. A read error may explain this, as a much larger clone is one base away. The rearrangement joins TRBV7-9 to TRBJ2-7; D could derive from TRBD1 or TRBD2 (5 bases each). The length of the CDR3 is 14 residues. Germline CDR1 and CDR2: SEHNR and FQNEAQ (reference sequence). V was cut by 0 bases and J by 2 bases, with 8 bases left in between. The CDR3 is CASSLAGTAYEQYF. The CDR3 DNA reads as TGTGCCAGCAGCTTAGCCGGGACGGCCTACGAGCAGTACTTC.

This clonotype occurred many times. The chain combines TRBV7-9 with TRBJ1-1; 7 nucleotides line up with TRBD1. Germline-derived CDR1 and CDR2 are SEHNR and FQNEAQ (reference sequence). V shed 5 bases, J shed 2 bases, and the junction held 8 bases outside the gene matches. The CDR3 consists of 15 residues. CDR3 amino acids: CASSPTGPANTEAFF. DNA of the CDR3: TGTGCCAGCAGCCCGACAGGGCCAGCTAACACTGAAGCTTTCTTT.

CDR3: CASSLDQQGNSPLHF. CDR3 sequence (DNA): TGTGCCAGCAGCTTGGACCAGCAGGGTAACTCACCCCTCCACTTT. The genes are TRBV7-6 and TRBJ1-6; D may be TRBD1 (5 bases). V was trimmed by 3 bases and J by 10 bases, leaving 16 bases between them. Germline assignment: CDR1 SGHVS and CDR2 FNYEAQ. The length of the CDR3 is 15 residues. Supplemented by reference TRBV7-6 and TRBJ1-6, the full variable domain reads GAGVSQSPRYKVTKRGQDVALRCDPISGHVSLYWYRQALGQGPEFLTYFNYEAQQDKSGLPNDRFSAERPEGSISTLTIQRTEQRDSAMYRCASSLDQQGNSPLHFGNGTRLTVT.

CDR3 sequence reads: CAWSLGLAGGPYNEQFF. CDR3 DNA: TGTGCCTGGAGTCTAGGGCTAGCGGGAGGGCCCTACAATGAGCAGTTCTTC. J is TRBJ2-1 and V is TRBV30, with TRBD2 matching over 12 bases. Losses at the gene ends were 2 bases for V and 2 bases for J; bases not matched to a gene: 7. Germline loops: CDR1 GTSNPN, CDR2 SVGIG (reference sequence). This CDR3 contains 17 residues.

This clonotype was seen many times. This chain links TRBV20-1 with TRBJ2-4; D possibly corresponds to TRBD1 (6 bases). V lost 0 bases and J 7 bases, leaving 16 bases between the germline ends. Germline assignment: CDR1 DFQATT and CDR2 SNEGSKA (reference sequence). The CDR3 is 15 amino acids. CDR3 coding DNA: TGCAGTGCTAGAGATCATGGCCAGGGGACCAACATTCAGTACTTC. This codes for CSARDHGQGTNIQYF.

This clonotype was seen a handful of times. The chain links TRBV29-1 to TRBJ2-2; 8 bases are a match to TRBD1. This CDR3 contains 14 residues. V shed 7 bases, J shed 4 bases, and the junction held 8 bases outside the gene matches. Germline CDR1 SQVTM, CDR2 ANQGSEA. The CDR3 bases are TGCAGCGGCTACAGGGGGTGGGTCACCGGGGAGCTGTTTTTT. Amino acids: CSGYRGWVTGELFF.

This clonotype has ten or more counts. The genes are TRBV7-6 and TRBJ2-1; a weak D match, TRBD2 (5 bases). The germline V gene has CDR1 SGHVS and CDR2 FNYEAQ. This CDR3 has 12 amino acids. The V and J ends lost 5 bases and 7 bases respectively, with 9 bases between them. The CDR3: CASSGAENEQFF. The DNA for the CDR3 is TGTGCCAGCAGCGGAGCGGAGAATGAGCAGTTCTTC.

The rearrangement links TRBV5-1 to TRBJ1-1; D call uncertain. CDR3 size: 17 residues. Per germline, CDR1 SGHRS and CDR2 YFSETQ. Deletions cut 0 bases from V and 0 bases from J, with 15 bases between. CDR3 sequence: CASSLAAPGLMNTEAFF. CDR3 nucleotides: TGCGCCAGCAGCTTGGCGGCCCCAGGATTGATGAACACTGAAGCTTTCTTT.

This clonotype was seen many times. The chain carries TRBV5-1 and TRBJ2-2, with 9 positions matching TRBD1. The CDR3 length is 16 residues. Trimming removed 4 bases from V and 3 bases from J; junction bases left unmatched: 7. Germline CDR1 SGHRS, CDR2 YFSETQ. The CDR3 nucleotides are TGCGCCAGCAGCCCCGGGACAGGGATCTACACCGGGGAGCTGTTTTTT. This codes for CASSPGTGIYTGELFF.

Ten or more counts support this clonotype. CDR3 region: CASSLRRETQYF. CDR3 coding DNA: TGTGCCAGCAGCTTAAGGAGGGAGACCCAGTACTTC. This rearrangement joins TRBV7-2 to TRBJ2-5; possible D gene TRBD2, 5 bases. Germline CDR1 and CDR2: SGHTA and FQGNSA. The V and J ends lost 2 bases and 5 bases respectively, with 6 bases between them. This CDR3 spans 12 amino acids.